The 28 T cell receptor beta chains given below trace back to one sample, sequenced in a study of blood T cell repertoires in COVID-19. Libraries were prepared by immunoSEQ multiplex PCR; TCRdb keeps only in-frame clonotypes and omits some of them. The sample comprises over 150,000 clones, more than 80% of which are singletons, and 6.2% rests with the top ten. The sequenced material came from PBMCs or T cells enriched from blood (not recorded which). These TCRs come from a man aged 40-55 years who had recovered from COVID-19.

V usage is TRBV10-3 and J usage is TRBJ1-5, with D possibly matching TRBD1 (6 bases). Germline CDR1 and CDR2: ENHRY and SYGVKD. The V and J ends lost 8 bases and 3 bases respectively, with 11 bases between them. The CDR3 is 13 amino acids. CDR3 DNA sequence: TGTGCCATCTCCACAGGGACCAATCAGCCCCAGCATTTT. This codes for CAISTGTNQPQHF.

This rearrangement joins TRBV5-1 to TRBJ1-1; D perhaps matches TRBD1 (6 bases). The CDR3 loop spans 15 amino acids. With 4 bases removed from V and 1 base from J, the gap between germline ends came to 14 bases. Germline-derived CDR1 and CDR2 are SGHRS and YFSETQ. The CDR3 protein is CASSGTGLRNTEAFF. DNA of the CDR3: TGCGCCAGCAGCGGAACAGGGCTGCGGAACACTGAAGCTTTCTTT.

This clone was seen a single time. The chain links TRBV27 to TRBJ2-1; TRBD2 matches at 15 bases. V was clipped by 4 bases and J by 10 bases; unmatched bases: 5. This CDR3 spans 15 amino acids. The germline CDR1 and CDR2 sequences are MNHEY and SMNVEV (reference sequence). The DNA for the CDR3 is TGTGCCAGCAGTTCCTGGACTAGCGGGGGGGACGAGCAGTTCTTC. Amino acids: CASSSWTSGGDEQFF.

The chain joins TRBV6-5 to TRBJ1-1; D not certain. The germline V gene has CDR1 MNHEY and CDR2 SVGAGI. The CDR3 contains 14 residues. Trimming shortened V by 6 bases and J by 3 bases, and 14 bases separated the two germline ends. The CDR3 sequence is CASSGYWRDTEAFF. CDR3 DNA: TGTGCCAGCAGCGGTTACTGGAGGGACACTGAAGCTTTCTTT.

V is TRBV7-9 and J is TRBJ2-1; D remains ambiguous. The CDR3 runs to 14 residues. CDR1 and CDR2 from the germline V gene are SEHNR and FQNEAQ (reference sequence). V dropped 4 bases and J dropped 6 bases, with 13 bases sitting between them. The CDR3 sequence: CASSSPNFRNEQFF. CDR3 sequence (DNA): TGTGCCAGCAGCTCCCCAAACTTTCGCAATGAGCAGTTCTTC.

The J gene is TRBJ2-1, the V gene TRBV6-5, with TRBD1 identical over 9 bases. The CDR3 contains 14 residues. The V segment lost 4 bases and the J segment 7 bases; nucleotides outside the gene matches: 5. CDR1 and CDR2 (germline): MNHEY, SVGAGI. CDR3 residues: CASSSGTGWNEQFF. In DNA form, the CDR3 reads TGTGCCAGCAGTTCCGGGACAGGGTGGAATGAGCAGTTCTTC.

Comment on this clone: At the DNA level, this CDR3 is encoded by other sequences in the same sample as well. The CDR3 nucleotides are TGTGCCAGCAGGATCTCAGGGGACACTGAAGCTTTCTTT. Translation gives CASRISGDTEAFF. V gene TRBV12-3 or TRBV12-4 combines with J gene TRBJ1-1; D possibly corresponds to TRBD1 (6 bases). The length of the CDR3 is 13 residues. The V end lost 6 bases, the J end lost 3 bases, and 11 bases lay between the germline ends.

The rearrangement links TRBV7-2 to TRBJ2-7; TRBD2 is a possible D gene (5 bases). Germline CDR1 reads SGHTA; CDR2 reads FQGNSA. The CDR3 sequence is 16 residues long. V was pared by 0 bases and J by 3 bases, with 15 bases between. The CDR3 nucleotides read TGTGCCAGCAGCTTAGCAGATATTTATAGCGTCTACGAGCAGTACTTC. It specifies CASSLADIYSVYEQYF.

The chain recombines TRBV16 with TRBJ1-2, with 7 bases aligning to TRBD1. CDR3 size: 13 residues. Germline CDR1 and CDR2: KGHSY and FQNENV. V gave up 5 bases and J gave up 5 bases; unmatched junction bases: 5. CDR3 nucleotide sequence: TGTGCCAGCAGCTCAACAGGGGATTATGGCTACACCTTC. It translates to CASSSTGDYGYTF.

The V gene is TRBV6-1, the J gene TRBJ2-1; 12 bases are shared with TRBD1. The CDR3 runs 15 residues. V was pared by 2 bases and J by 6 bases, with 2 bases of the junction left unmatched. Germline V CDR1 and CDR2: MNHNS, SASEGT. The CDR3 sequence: CASSEPGQGANEQFF. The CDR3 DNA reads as TGTGCCAGCAGTGAACCGGGACAGGGGGCCAATGAGCAGTTCTTC.

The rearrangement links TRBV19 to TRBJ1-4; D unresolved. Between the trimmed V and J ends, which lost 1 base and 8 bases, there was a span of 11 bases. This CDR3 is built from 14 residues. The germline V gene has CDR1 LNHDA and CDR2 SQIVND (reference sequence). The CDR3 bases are TGTGCCAGTAGTATAGGGGCAGAGTACGAAAAACTGTTTTTT. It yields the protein CASSIGAEYEKLFF.

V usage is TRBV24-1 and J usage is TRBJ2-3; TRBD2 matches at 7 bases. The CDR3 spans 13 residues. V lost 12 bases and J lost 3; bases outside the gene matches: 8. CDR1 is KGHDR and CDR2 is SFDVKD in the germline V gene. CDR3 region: CASGEGSTDTQYF. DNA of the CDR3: TGTGCCTCGGGGGAGGGGAGTACAGATACGCAGTATTTT.

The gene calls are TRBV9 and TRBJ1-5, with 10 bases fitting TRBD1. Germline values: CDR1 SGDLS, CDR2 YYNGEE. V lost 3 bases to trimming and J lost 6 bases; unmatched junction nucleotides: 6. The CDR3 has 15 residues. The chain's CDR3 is CASSGGTGDGQPQHF. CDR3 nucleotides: TGTGCCAGCAGCGGTGGGACAGGGGATGGTCAGCCCCAGCATTTT.

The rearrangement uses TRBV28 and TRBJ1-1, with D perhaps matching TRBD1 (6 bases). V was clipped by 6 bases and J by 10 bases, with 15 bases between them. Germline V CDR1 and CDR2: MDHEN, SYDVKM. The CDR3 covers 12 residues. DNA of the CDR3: TGTGCCAGCAGCCCTTCGACAGGAAGAGCTTTCTTT. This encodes CASSPSTGRAFF.

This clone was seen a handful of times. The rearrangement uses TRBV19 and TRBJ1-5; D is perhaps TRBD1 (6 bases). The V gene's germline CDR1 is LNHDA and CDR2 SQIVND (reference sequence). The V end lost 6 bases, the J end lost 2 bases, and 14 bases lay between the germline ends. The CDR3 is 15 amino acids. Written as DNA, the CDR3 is TGTGCCAGTAGCTACCCAGGGGATGGCAATCAGCCCCAGCATTTT. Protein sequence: CASSYPGDGNQPQHF.

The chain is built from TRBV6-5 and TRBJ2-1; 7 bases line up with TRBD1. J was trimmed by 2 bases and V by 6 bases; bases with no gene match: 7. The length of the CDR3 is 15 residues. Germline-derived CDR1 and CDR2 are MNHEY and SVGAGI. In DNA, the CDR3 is TGTGCCAGCAGCCGAGGGGGACAGACCTACAATGAGCAGTTCTTC. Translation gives CASSRGGQTYNEQFF.

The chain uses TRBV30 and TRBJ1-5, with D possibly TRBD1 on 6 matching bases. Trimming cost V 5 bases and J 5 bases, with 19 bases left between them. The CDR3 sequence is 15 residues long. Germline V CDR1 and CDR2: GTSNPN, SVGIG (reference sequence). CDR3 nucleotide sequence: TGTGCCTGGGGAAACGTAGGGACAACGCATCAGCCCCAGCATTTT. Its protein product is CAWGNVGTTHQPQHF.

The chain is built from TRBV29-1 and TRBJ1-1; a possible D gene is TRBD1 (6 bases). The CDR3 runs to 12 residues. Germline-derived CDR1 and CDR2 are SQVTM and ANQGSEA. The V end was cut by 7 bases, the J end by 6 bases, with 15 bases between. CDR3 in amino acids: CSGGGGWAEAFF. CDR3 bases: TGCAGCGGAGGGGGAGGGTGGGCTGAAGCTTTCTTT.

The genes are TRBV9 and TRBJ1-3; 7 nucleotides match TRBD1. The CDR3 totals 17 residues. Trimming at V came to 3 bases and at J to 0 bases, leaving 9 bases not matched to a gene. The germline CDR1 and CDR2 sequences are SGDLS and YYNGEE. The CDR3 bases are TGTGCCAGCAGCGACCATCAGGACAGGTACTCTGGAAACACCATATATTTT. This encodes CASSDHQDRYSGNTIYF.

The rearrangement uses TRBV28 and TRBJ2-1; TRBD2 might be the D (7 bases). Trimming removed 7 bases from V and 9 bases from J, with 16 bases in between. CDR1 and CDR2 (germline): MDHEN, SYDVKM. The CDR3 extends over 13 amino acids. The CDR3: CASTPGGLGEQFF. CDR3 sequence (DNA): TGTGCCAGCACCCCCGGGGGGCTCGGTGAGCAGTTCTTC.

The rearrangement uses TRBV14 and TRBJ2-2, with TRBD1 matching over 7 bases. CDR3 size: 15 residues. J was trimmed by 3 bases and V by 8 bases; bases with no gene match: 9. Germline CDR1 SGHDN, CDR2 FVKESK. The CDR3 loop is CASSPGQTYTGELFF. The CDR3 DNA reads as TGTGCCAGCTCCCCGGGACAGACCTACACCGGGGAGCTGTTTTTT.

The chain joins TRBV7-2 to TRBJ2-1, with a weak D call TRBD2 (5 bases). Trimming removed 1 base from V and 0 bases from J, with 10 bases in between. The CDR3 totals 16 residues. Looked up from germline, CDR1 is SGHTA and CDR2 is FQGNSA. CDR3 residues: CASSLDSGDSYNEQFF. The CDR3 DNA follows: TGTGCCAGCAGCTTAGACTCCGGGGACTCCTACAATGAGCAGTTCTTC.

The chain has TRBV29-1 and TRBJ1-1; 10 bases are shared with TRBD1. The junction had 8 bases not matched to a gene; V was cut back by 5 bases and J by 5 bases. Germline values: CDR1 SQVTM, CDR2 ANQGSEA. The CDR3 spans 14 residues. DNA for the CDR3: TGCAGCGTTCCTTCCCGGACAGGGGGAACTGAAGCTTTCTTT. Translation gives CSVPSRTGGTEAFF.

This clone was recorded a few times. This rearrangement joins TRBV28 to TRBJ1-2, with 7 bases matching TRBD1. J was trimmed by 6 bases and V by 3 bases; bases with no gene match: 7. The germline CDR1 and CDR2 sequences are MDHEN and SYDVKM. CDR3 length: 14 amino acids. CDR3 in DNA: TGTGCCAGCAGTTTTTGGGACAGAGAGGATGGCTACACCTTC. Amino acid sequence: CASSFWDREDGYTF.

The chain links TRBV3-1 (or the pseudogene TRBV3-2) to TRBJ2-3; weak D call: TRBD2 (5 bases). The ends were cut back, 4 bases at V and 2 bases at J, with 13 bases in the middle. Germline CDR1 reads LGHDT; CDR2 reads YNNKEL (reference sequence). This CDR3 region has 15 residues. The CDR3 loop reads CASSRAGPITDTQYF. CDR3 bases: TGTGCCAGCAGCCGTGCGGGCCCGATCACAGATACGCAGTATTTT.

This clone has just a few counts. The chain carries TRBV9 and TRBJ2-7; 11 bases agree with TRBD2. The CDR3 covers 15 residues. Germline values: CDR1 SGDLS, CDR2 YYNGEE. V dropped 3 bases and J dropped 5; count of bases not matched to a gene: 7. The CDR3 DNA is TGTGCCAGCAGCGCGTCCGGGACTAGCGGTAACGAGCAGTACTTC. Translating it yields CASSASGTSGNEQYF.

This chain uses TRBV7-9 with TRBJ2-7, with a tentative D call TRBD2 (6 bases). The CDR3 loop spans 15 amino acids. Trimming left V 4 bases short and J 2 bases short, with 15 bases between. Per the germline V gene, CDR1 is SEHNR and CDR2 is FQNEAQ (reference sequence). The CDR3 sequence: CASSSPGTATYEQYF. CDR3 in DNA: TGTGCCAGCAGCTCACCCGGGACTGCGACCTACGAGCAGTACTTC.

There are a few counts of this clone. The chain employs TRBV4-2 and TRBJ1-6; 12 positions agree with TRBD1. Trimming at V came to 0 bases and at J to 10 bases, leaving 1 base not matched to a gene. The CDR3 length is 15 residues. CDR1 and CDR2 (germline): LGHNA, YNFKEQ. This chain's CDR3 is CASSQEGTGGSPLHF. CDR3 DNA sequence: TGTGCCAGCAGCCAAGAGGGGACAGGGGGCTCACCCCTCCACTTT.